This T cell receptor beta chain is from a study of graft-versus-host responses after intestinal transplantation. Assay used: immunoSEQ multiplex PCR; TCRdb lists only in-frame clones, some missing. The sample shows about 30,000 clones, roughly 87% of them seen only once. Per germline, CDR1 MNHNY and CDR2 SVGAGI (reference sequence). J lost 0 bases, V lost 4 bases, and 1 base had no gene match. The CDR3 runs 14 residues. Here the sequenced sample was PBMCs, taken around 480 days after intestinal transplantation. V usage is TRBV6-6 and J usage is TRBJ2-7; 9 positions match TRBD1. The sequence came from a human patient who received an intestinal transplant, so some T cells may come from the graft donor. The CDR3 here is CASSSGQGSYEQYF. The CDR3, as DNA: TGTGCCAGCAGTTCGGGACAGGGCTCCTACGAGCAGTACTTC.